These T cell receptor beta chains were read from a single sample in a study of regulatory T cells in long-lasting Graves disease. MiXCR, applied by TCRdb to the multiplex PCR reads, yields one record per CDR3 protein. Here the sample spans about 400,000 distinct CDR3 sequences, less than 25% being singletons. Here the sequenced sample was peripheral blood mononuclear cells (PBMCs), taken when the disease was refractory, from a patient treated with antithyroid drugs. All receptors come from a female donor with Graves disease. CDR3s leave out the opening cysteine and the closing phenylalanine or tryptophan. Only part of the rows carry a size: once, few, many, or a class if the clone is expanded.

v_gene,abundance,CDR3aa
TRBV11-1,few,ASSYGLAGGPLYDEQF
TRBV11-2,many,ASSLDPRSNQPQH
TRBV20-1,few,SAPTGTGTARDGYT
TRBV12-3/TRBV12-4,many,ASSMGATNEKLF
TRBV11-1,few,ASSLDRGSGANVLT
TRBV5-1,-,ASSLETGSNSPLH
TRBV13,many,ASSLRHVNSGELF
TRBV28,many,ASRLMDTEAF
TRBV12-3/TRBV12-4,many,ASSFTSGGAGANVLT
TRBV30,-,AWSVLGPNTEAF
TRBV6-1,many,ASSASTGRGYT
TRBV2,many,ASSDSYPGELF